The T cell receptor beta chain described here comes from a study of shared clonotypes between healthy human individuals. Study background: CD4 naive cells filled three plates per donor, CD4 memory three, CD8 naive two and CD8 memory one.

Positively selected for CCR7, the CD45RO-negative cells used as naive CD8 cells excluded terminally differentiated effector memory CD45RA+ cells. Libraries were prepared by immunoSEQ multiplex PCR; TCRdb keeps only in-frame clonotypes and omits some of them. The table shows about 1,900,000 clones, with about 95% occurring only once. The germline V gene encodes CDR1 SGHNT and CDR2 YYREEE (reference sequence). The CDR3 contains 17 residues. V was pared by 1 base and J by 4 bases, with 12 bases of the junction left unmatched. The source of this sequence is a man between 18 and 29 years old in good health. The V call is TRBV5-4, the J call TRBJ2-3; 7 bases agree with TRBD2. Input material: naive CD8+ T cells sorted from blood. CDR3 region: CASSLLGSGSNSDTQYF. The CDR3 DNA reads as TGTGCCAGCAGCTTGTTGGGTAGCGGGTCTAACTCAGATACGCAGTATTTT.